These T cell receptor beta chains were read from a single sample in a study of T cells in tumors after PD-1 blockade. The repertoire was sequenced with immunoSEQ multiplex PCR; TCRdb's copy has only in-frame clones and lacks some. This table has roughly 48,000 clones, over 70% appearing once. The sequences come from PBMCs, collected before anti-PD-1 treatment. Receptor source: a human donor with basal cell carcinoma. CDR3s include the opening cysteine and the closing phenylalanine or tryptophan. A D gene is named only where the DNA matches it firmly. Only some rows state a clone size, as once, few, many or a class for expanded clones.

V gene	clone size	J gene	D gene	CDR3 DNA	CDR3 protein
TRBV10-1	.	TRBJ2-1	TRBD1	TGCGCCAGCAGTCCCGGACAGGGACGATCGAATGAGCAGTTCTTC	CASSPGQGRSNEQFF
TRBV9	.	TRBJ1-4	.	TGTGCCAGCAGCGTAGGGCAGTTAAATGAAAAACTGTTTTTT	CASSVGQLNEKLFF
TRBV18	.	TRBJ1-6	TRBD1	TGTGCCAGCTCACCTCAAGGGGGCGATAATTCACCCCTCCACTTT	CASSPQGGDNSPLHF
TRBV30	.	TRBJ2-7	.	TGTGCCTGGAGCCACGGACTCCACCCGTACTTC	CAWSHGLHPYF
TRBV19	.	TRBJ2-7	.	TGTGCCAGTAGTAGGGGACTTGCCTACGAGCAGTACTTC	CASSRGLAYEQYF
TRBV24-1	.	TRBJ1-2	TRBD1	TGTGCCACCAGTCAGGGACAGGAATATGGCTACACCTTC	CATSQGQEYGYTF
TRBV10-1	.	TRBJ1-1	TRBD1	TGCGCCAGCAGTGAAAGTGACAGGGCGGAGAACACTGAAGCTTTCTTT	CASSESDRAENTEAFF
TRBV6-5	.	TRBJ1-5	.	TGTGCCAGCAGTTACTTGCCAGGAGTAAATCAGCCCCAGCATTTT	CASSYLPGVNQPQHF
TRBV7-6	.	TRBJ2-3	TRBD2	TGTGCCAGCAGCTTAAGGGGCCCGGGACTAGGCACAGATACGCAGTATTTT	CASSLRGPGLGTDTQYF
TRBV5-4	.	TRBJ1-3	.	TGTGCCAGCAGCTTAGGGGAGGCAAACACCATATATTTT	CASSLGEANTIYF
TRBV10-2	.	TRBJ2-7	.	TGCGCCAGCAGTGAATTTAGGCAGAACGAGCAGTACTTC	CASSEFRQNEQYF
TRBV2	once	TRBJ2-3	.	TGTGCCGGTCGGAGGGCAGATACGCAGTATTTT	CAGRRADTQYF
TRBV3-1/TRBV3-2	.	TRBJ2-1	TRBD2	TGTGCCAGCAGCCAGGCTCGACTAGCGGGGGGGGATGAGCAGTTCTTC	CASSQARLAGGDEQFF
TRBV5-1	once	TRBJ2-1	TRBD2	TGCGCCAGCAGCTTGTTAGGACTAGCGGGGAGCTCCTACAATGAGCAGTTCTTC	CASSLLGLAGSSYNEQFF
TRBV6-1	few	TRBJ2-7	TRBD2	TGTGCCAGCAGTGTACCGACTAGCGGGGGTCCCTACGAGCAGTACTTC	CASSVPTSGGPYEQYF
TRBV7-9	.	TRBJ1-3	.	TGTGCCAGCAGCGTGATACCGACAGCCGACTCTGGAAACACCATATATTTT	CASSVIPTADSGNTIYF
TRBV6-5	.	TRBJ1-2	.	TGTGCCAGCCAAAGGGGCGGGGGAGAAGGCTACACCTTC	CASQRGGGEGYTF
TRBV6-5	.	TRBJ1-1	TRBD1	TGTGCCAGCAGTAGACAGGGGACTGAAGCTTTCTTT	CASSRQGTEAFF
TRBV2	.	TRBJ2-3	TRBD2	TGTGCCAGATCAGGGAGGGGCAACGTCGGGCAGTATTTT	CARSGRGNVGQYF
TRBV9	few	TRBJ1-1	.	TGTGCCAGCAGCGTAGAACGGAACACTGAAGCTTTCTTT	CASSVERNTEAFF
TRBV19	few	TRBJ1-2	.	TGTGCCAGTAGTATCCAAGGGGTTGTCAATGGCTACACCTTC	CASSIQGVVNGYTF
TRBV5-1	.	TRBJ1-2	.	TGCGCCAGCAGCTTGGGGGGAGGCTATGGCTACACCTTC	CASSLGGGYGYTF
TRBV7-6	once	TRBJ2-5	.	TGTGCCAGCAGCTTCGGAGCGGCCCAAGAGACCCAGTACTTC	CASSFGAAQETQYF
TRBV5-1	.	TRBJ2-1	.	TGCGCCAGCAGCTTGGAAGGGGGGGCCGTCAGCGATGAGCAGTTCTTC	CASSLEGGAVSDEQFF
TRBV5-1	.	TRBJ1-5	.	TGCGCCAGCAGCTTGGCCGGAGGGTACCAGCCCCAGCATTTT	CASSLAGGYQPQHF
TRBV13	once	TRBJ1-2	.	TGTGCCAGCAGCCACGCGGGAGGGTATGGCTACACCTTC	CASSHAGGYGYTF
TRBV6-4	.	TRBJ2-1	.	TGTGCCAGCAGTGACTCGCGACTAGGGCACAATGAGCAGTTCTTC	CASSDSRLGHNEQFF
TRBV4-1	.	TRBJ2-1	TRBD2	TGCGCCAGCAGCCAGGGAGCGGGGGGGAGGTACAATGAGCAGTTCTTC	CASSQGAGGRYNEQFF
TRBV5-1	once	TRBJ2-4	.	TGCGCCAGCAGTTTTACAGGGGGGGCCATTCAGTACTTC	CASSFTGGAIQYF
TRBV3-1/TRBV3-2	few	TRBJ2-7	.	TGTGCCAGCAGCCAACTCTGGGACTCCTACGAGCAGTACTTC	CASSQLWDSYEQYF
TRBV4-2	few	TRBJ2-2	.	TGTGCCAGCAGCCAAGGCTGGGGGTACACCGGGGAGCTGTTTTTT	CASSQGWGYTGELFF
TRBV7-9	.	TRBJ1-2	.	TGTGCCAGCAGCTTAGCACGGGGGAACTATGGCTACACCTTC	CASSLARGNYGYTF
TRBV6-5	.	TRBJ1-6	TRBD1	TGTGCCAGCACTCAGACAGGGCGGAATTCACCCCTCCACTTT	CASTQTGRNSPLHF
TRBV5-4	.	TRBJ1-1	.	TGTGCCAGCAGCCTCGGACAGTCATTGCCCAACACTGAAGCTTTCTTT	CASSLGQSLPNTEAFF
TRBV6-1	few	TRBJ2-3	TRBD2	TGTGCCAGCAGTGAAGGAATGAAGGGGCTAGCGGGGGGGCACCTCACAGATACGCAGTATTTT	CASSEGMKGLAGGHLTDTQYF
TRBV28	few	TRBJ1-2	TRBD1	TGTGCCAGCAGACCGGGACAGAGAGATAACTATGGCTACACCTTC	CASRPGQRDNYGYTF
TRBV3-1/TRBV3-2	once	TRBJ1-2	.	TGTGCCAGCAGCCAAGACTGGGGCACCGGGACTCACTATGGCTACACCTTC	CASSQDWGTGTHYGYTF
TRBV19	.	TRBJ1-5	.	TGTGCCAGTAGTGCGACAGGCAGCTATCAGCCCCAGCATTTT	CASSATGSYQPQHF
TRBV2	.	TRBJ2-3	.	TGTGCCAGCAGGCGAAAGGCCACTAGCACAGATACGCAGTATTTT	CASRRKATSTDTQYF
TRBV14	.	TRBJ1-1	.	TGTGCCAGCAGCCAAGCCCCCGGACAGATGAACACTGAAGCTTTCTTT	CASSQAPGQMNTEAFF
TRBV7-2	.	TRBJ2-2	TRBD2	TGTGCCAGCAGCTTAGTGTGGCGGGGGGGCGGCACCGGGGAGCTGTTTTTT	CASSLVWRGGGTGELFF
TRBV7-9	once	TRBJ1-4	.	TGTGCCAGCAGAAACGAACCCGAAAAACTGTTTTTT	CASRNEPEKLFF
TRBV2	.	TRBJ2-1	.	TGTGCCAGCATCGAGAGTGAGCAGTTCTTC	CASIESEQFF
TRBV6-5	.	TRBJ2-7	TRBD1	TGTGCCAGCAGTCCCCGGGACAGGGGCTCCTACGAGCAGTACTTC	CASSPRDRGSYEQYF
TRBV11-2	.	TRBJ1-2	.	TGTGCCAGCAGCCCTCCTACACAGGTGGGCACTAAGTGGCTTTATGGCTACACCTTC	CASSPPTQVGTKWLYGYTF
TRBV30	.	TRBJ1-4	.	TGTGCCTCGTCGAGGGGGGGAAATGAAAAACTGTTTTTT	CASSRGGNEKLFF
TRBV5-1	.	TRBJ1-4	TRBD1	TGCGCCAGCAGCTTGGAAGGGGACAGGGTTAATGAAAAACTGTTTTTT	CASSLEGDRVNEKLFF
TRBV5-1	once	TRBJ2-5	.	TGCGCCAGCAGCTTTGGGGGGGCCAAAGAGACCCAGTACTTC	CASSFGGAKETQYF
TRBV4-1	.	TRBJ1-2	TRBD1	TGCGCCAGCAGCCATTCCCCAAAGGACAGGGTTTCCTATGGCTACACCTTC	CASSHSPKDRVSYGYTF
TRBV3-1/TRBV3-2	.	TRBJ2-3	TRBD2	TGTGCCAGCAGCCAAGCTAGCGGGGGAACAGATACGCAGTATTTT	CASSQASGGTDTQYF
TRBV28	.	TRBJ2-2	TRBD1	TGTGCCAGCAGTCCTTGGACAGGGACGAACACCGGGGAGCTGTTTTTT	CASSPWTGTNTGELFF
TRBV4-1	.	TRBJ2-5	TRBD1	TGCGCCAGCAGCCAAGAAAGCTGGGACAGGGCACAAGAGACCCAGTACTTC	CASSQESWDRAQETQYF
TRBV27	.	TRBJ2-1	TRBD2	TGTGCCAGCAGTTTATCCGTGACTAGCGGGGGGGCCCCGTTCTTC	CASSLSVTSGGAPFF
TRBV10-3	.	TRBJ2-7	TRBD1	TGTGCCACCTCCGGGACAGGGGGGACCTACGAGCAGTACTTC	CATSGTGGTYEQYF
TRBV5-6	.	TRBJ1-6	.	TGTGCCAGCAGCTTGCAGTCCCAGGGTGGAAGTAAAAATTCACCCCTCCACTTT	CASSLQSQGGSKNSPLHF